One sample yielded the 31 T cell receptor beta chains listed below, sequenced in a study of T cells after posttransplantation cyclophosphamide. A marrow graft followed busulfan-fludarabine conditioning, with cyclophosphamide on days +3 and +4. Generated by immunoSEQ multiplex PCR, the TCRdb table keeps only in-frame clones and is missing some. The repertoire consists of about 25,000 clones, none detected only once. The material sequenced was PBMCs, taken after allogeneic stem cell transplant with posttransplant cyclophosphamide. These receptors originate from a male patient in his late teens or twenties who received an allogeneic stem cell transplant from a related donor, was CMV-positive, and had no GVHD. Some T cells may originate from the graft donor.

This clone was detected ten times or more. The chain joins TRBV7-2 to TRBJ1-2; TRBD1 might be the D (6 bases). Germline lookup yields CDR1 SGHTA and CDR2 FQGNSA. The V and J ends lost 1 base and 0 bases respectively, with 9 bases between them. The CDR3 covers 15 residues. CDR3: CASSLDRTANYGYTF. The CDR3 coding sequence is TGTGCCAGCAGCTTAGATAGGACAGCTAACTATGGCTACACCTTC.

At least ten counts were recorded for this clone. The CDR3 DNA reads as TGTGCCAGTAGTGCCGGACAGTTCTACGAGCAGTACTTC. This gives the protein CASSAGQFYEQYF. V is TRBV19 and J is TRBJ2-7; D might be TRBD1 (6 bases). This CDR3 has 13 amino acids. V lost 5 bases, J lost 3 bases, and 11 bases lay in between. Germline values: CDR1 LNHDA, CDR2 SQIVND (reference sequence).

There are many counts of this clone. This chain uses TRBV2 with TRBJ2-7; D possibly corresponds to TRBD2 (6 bases). V was clipped by 7 bases and J by 1 base, with 17 bases between them. Germline-derived CDR1 and CDR2 are SNHLY and FYNNEI. CDR3 length: 15 residues. CDR3 in amino acids: CASNEPGLSSYEQYF. The CDR3 region has the DNA TGTGCCAGCAACGAGCCGGGACTTTCTTCCTACGAGCAGTACTTC.

Many counts were recorded for this clone. The DNA of the CDR3 is TGTGCCAGCAGCCCCTGGGGGCGGCCCTCCTACGAGCAGTACTTC. Encoded protein: CASSPWGRPSYEQYF. The J gene is TRBJ2-7, the V gene TRBV13; possible D gene TRBD1, 6 bases. CDR1 is PRHDT and CDR2 is FYEKMQ in the germline V gene (reference sequence). Trimming left V 5 bases short and J 0 bases short, with 14 bases between. The CDR3 runs to 15 residues. The complete variable domain, with remaining parts taken from reference TRBV13 and TRBJ2-7, reads AAGVIQSPRHLIKEKRETATLKCYPIPRHDTVYWYQQGPGQDPQFLISFYEKMQSDKGSIPDRFSAQQFSDYHSELNMSSLELGDSALYFCASSPWGRPSYEQYFGPGTRLTVT.

This clone was detected many times. The CDR3 bases are TGCGCCAGCAGCTCCGACAGGGGGCGATGGTACGAGCAGTACTTC. Its translation is CASSSDRGRWYEQYF. The V gene is TRBV5-1, the J gene TRBJ2-7; 10 positions agree with TRBD1. Germline values: CDR1 SGHRS, CDR2 YFSETQ. CDR3 length: 15 residues. V was clipped by 3 bases and J by 4 bases; unmatched bases: 7.

At least ten counts were recorded for this clone. The rearrangement uses TRBV4-1 and TRBJ2-3; D perhaps matches TRBD2 (6 bases). The V gene's germline CDR1 is MGHRA and CDR2 YSYEKL. CDR3 length: 16 amino acids. The V end was cut by 0 bases, the J end by 1 base, with 11 bases between. As DNA, the CDR3 is TGCGCCAGCAGCCAAGATCTGTCTAGCGGCACAGATACGCAGTATTTT. Translating gives CASSQDLSSGTDTQYF.

This clone was seen many times. The V call is TRBV28, the J call TRBJ2-7, with TRBD2 as a possible D gene (6 bases). CDR1 and CDR2 (germline): MDHEN, SYDVKM. The CDR3 sequence is 14 residues long. V dropped 5 bases and J dropped 7 bases, with 18 bases sitting between them. The DNA of the CDR3 is TGTGCCAGCAGTCCTGTTCGTGGGGGGAGAGAGCAGTACTTC. Translating it yields CASSPVRGGREQYF.

This clone showed up many times. The rearrangement joins TRBV19 to TRBJ2-7, with 8 positions matching TRBD2. This CDR3 is 11 amino acids long. The trim removed 4 bases at V and 12 bases at J, leaving 5 bases unmatched. Germline V gene data show CDR1 as LNHDA and CDR2 as SQIVND (reference sequence). CDR3 coding DNA: TGTGCCAGTAGTAGCCCAGCGGGAGCGTACTTC. Its translation is CASSSPAGAYF.

The rearrangement uses TRBV18 and TRBJ2-5; 10 bases align to TRBD2. The DNA end is more similar to TRBJ2-7, so the J call may be wrong. This CDR3 spans 17 amino acids. Germline CDR1 reads KGHSH; CDR2 reads LQKENI. Here the CDR3 DNA reads TGTGCCAGCTCACCACTCTTTCTAGCGGGGGTGGTCTACGAGCAGTACTTC. Protein: CASSPLFLAGVVYEQYF.

This clone has at least ten counts. The V call is TRBV7-2, the J call TRBJ2-1; D possibly corresponds to TRBD2 (5 bases). This CDR3 has 15 residues. V lost 6 bases, J lost 0 bases, and 12 bases lay in between. CDR1 and CDR2 from the germline V gene are SGHTA and FQGNSA. CDR3 DNA: TGTGCCAGCAGTATAGAGGGAACCTCCTACAATGAGCAGTTCTTC. Translation: CASSIEGTSYNEQFF.

This clone appeared many times. The chain recombines TRBV15 with TRBJ1-5, with D hard to call. The V gene lost 0 bases and the J gene lost 0 bases, with 9 bases spanning the gap. CDR3 size: 16 residues. From germline, CDR1 is LNHNV and CDR2 YYDKDF (reference sequence). The chain's CDR3 is CATSRERHNSNQPQHF. Here the CDR3 DNA reads TGTGCCACCAGCAGAGAGCGACACAATAGCAATCAGCCCCAGCATTTT.

At least ten counts were recorded for this clone. This chain links TRBV28 with TRBJ2-6; D might be TRBD1 (5 bases). Germline-derived CDR1 and CDR2 are MDHEN and SYDVKM. With 3 bases removed from V and 2 bases from J, the gap between germline ends came to 11 bases. This CDR3 is built from 16 residues. The CDR3 sequence: CASSFIGVAGANVLTF. CDR3 DNA: TGTGCCAGCAGTTTTATAGGGGTAGCTGGGGCCAACGTCCTGACTTTC.

This clone was picked up a small number of times. The rearrangement links TRBV29-1 to TRBJ2-4; 7 nucleotides align to TRBD2. The J segment lost 1 base and the V segment lost 4 bases, leaving 4 bases of the junction unmatched. This CDR3 contains 14 residues. Per germline, CDR1 SQVTM and CDR2 ANQGSEA. Here the CDR3 reads CSVGGRSAKNIQYF. Written as DNA, the CDR3 is TGCAGCGTTGGCGGGAGATCCGCCAAAAACATTCAGTACTTC.

This clone was seen ten or more times. V gene TRBV19 combines with J gene TRBJ1-2; D remains ambiguous. Germline CDR1 is LNHDA and CDR2 is SQIVND (reference sequence). Trimming removed 6 bases at V and 6 bases at J, with 11 bases between. CDR3 length equals 12 residues. CDR3 in DNA: TGTGCCAGTAGAAGAGGGATGGATGGCTACACCTTC. This translates into CASRRGMDGYTF.

This clone showed up many times. The chain has TRBV30 and TRBJ2-5, with 7 bases fitting TRBD1. In germline, CDR1 is GTSNPN, CDR2 SVGIG (reference sequence). The CDR3 covers 14 residues. The V segment lost 0 bases and the J segment 2 bases; nucleotides outside the gene matches: 3. The CDR3 sequence: CAWSVPGQQETQYF. In DNA form, the CDR3 reads TGTGCCTGGAGTGTTCCGGGACAGCAAGAGACCCAGTACTTC.

This clone came up many times. The chain joins TRBV11-2 to TRBJ2-1; 7 positions match TRBD2. Germline CDR1 reads SGHAT; CDR2 reads FQNNGV. This CDR3 is 17 amino acids long. Trimming at V came to 2 bases and at J to 7 bases, leaving 14 bases not matched to a gene. The CDR3 sequence: CASSLCGVLRECNEQFF. CDR3 sequence (DNA): TGTGCCAGCAGCTTATGCGGAGTCTTGCGGGAGTGTAATGAGCAGTTCTTC.

This clone occurred many times. This sequence joins TRBV19 and TRBJ2-7, with TRBD2 as a possible D gene (6 bases). The germline CDR1 and CDR2 sequences are LNHDA and SQIVND (reference sequence). CDR3 length: 14 residues. Trimming pared 4 bases from V and 1 base from J, leaving 11 bases between. In DNA, the CDR3 is TGTGCCAGTAGTACGCGGGACGGATCCTACGAGCAGTACTTC. Its protein is CASSTRDGSYEQYF.

This clone was detected ten times or more. V is TRBV11-1 and J is TRBJ1-5; a weak D match, TRBD1 (5 bases). The length of the CDR3 is 13 residues. Germline lookup yields CDR1 SGHAT and CDR2 FQDESV (reference sequence). The V end lost 5 bases, the J end lost 2 bases, and 7 bases lay between the germline ends. In DNA, the CDR3 is TGTGCCAGCAGCCGGACACGCAATCAGCCCCAGCATTTT. It codes for CASSRTRNQPQHF. The variable domain in full, with the rest retrieved from reference TRBV11-1 and TRBJ1-5, is EAEVAQSPRYKITEKSQAVAFWCDPISGHATLYWYRQILGQGPELLVQFQDESVVDDSQLPKDRFSAERLKGVDSTLKIQPAELGDSAMYLCASSRTRNQPQHFGDGTRLSIL.

This clone was recorded many times. The genes are TRBV18 and TRBJ1-5, with 9 bases identical to TRBD1. The junction had 2 bases not matched to a gene; V was cut back by 0 bases and J by 2 bases. Germline-derived CDR1 and CDR2 are KGHSH and LQKENI. This CDR3 is 16 amino acids long. This CDR3 is CASSPPRDRGNQPQHF. As DNA, the CDR3 is TGTGCCAGCTCACCACCGAGGGACAGGGGCAATCAGCCCCAGCATTTT.

This clone has a count of ten or more. The chain uses TRBV29-1 and TRBJ1-1, with TRBD1 matching 7 bases. The germline V gene has CDR1 SQVTM and CDR2 ANQGSEA. Germline trimming cut 1 base from V and 5 bases from J; bases unmatched to any gene: 4. The CDR3 consists of 13 residues. The CDR3 DNA reads TGCAGCGTTGAAGCAGGGACAGCGACTGAAGCTTTCTTT. Translating it yields CSVEAGTATEAFF.

There are many counts of this clone. V usage is TRBV9 and J usage is TRBJ2-3, with no clear D. Germline V gene sequence: CDR1 SGDLS, CDR2 YYNGEE. Between the trimmed V and J ends, which lost 4 bases and 0 bases, there was a span of 12 bases. This CDR3 comprises 15 residues. The CDR3 sequence: CASSPGSRSTDTQYF. CDR3 bases: TGTGCCAGCAGCCCCGGTTCCAGGAGCACAGATACGCAGTATTTT.

This clone has ten or more counts. The chain is built from TRBV4-3 and TRBJ1-6; maybe TRBD1 (5 bases). This CDR3 contains 15 residues. The V end lost 3 bases, the J end lost 5 bases, and 11 bases lay between the germline ends. Germline V lookup: CDR1 LGHNA, CDR2 YSLEER. The CDR3 loop reads CASSHLDTDNSPLHF. CDR3 bases: TGCGCCAGCAGCCATCTGGACACGGATAATTCACCCCTCCACTTT.

This clone occurred many times. V gene TRBV4-3 combines with J gene TRBJ2-7; 8 bases align to TRBD1. The CDR3 sequence is 15 residues long. The V segment lost 0 bases and the J segment 2 bases; nucleotides outside the gene matches: 3. The germline gives CDR1 LGHNA, CDR2 YSLEER. The CDR3 DNA reads as TGCGCCAGCAGCCAAGACCAGGGGGCCGCCTACGAGCAGTACTTC. Protein product: CASSQDQGAAYEQYF.

V is TRBV1 and J is TRBJ2-5; the DNA was not used to check the table's D call, TRBD2. TRBV1 is marked as a pseudogene. CDR3 size: 15 residues. The CDR3 loop reads CTSSQHSGCKETQYF. In DNA, the CDR3 is TGCACCAGCAGCCAGCACTCCGGGTGTAAAGAGACCCAGTACTTC.

Ten or more counts support this clone. This sequence joins TRBV5-8 and TRBJ2-1; D might be TRBD1 (6 bases). Germline values: CDR1 SGHTS, CDR2 YDEGEE. The V gene lost 0 bases and the J gene lost 7 bases, with 20 bases spanning the gap. The CDR3 is 17 amino acids. The DNA for the CDR3 is TGTGCCAGCAGCTTGGAAATGGGGGCCATTGGGTTAAATGAGCAGTTCTTC. Translated: CASSLEMGAIGLNEQFF.

This clone was detected ten times or more. The chain couples TRBV6-5 to TRBJ2-5; 11 bases agree with TRBD2. The CDR3 length is 16 residues. Germline CDR1 and CDR2: MNHEY and SVGAGI. The trim removed 4 bases at V and 4 bases at J, leaving 8 bases unmatched. The CDR3 reads CASSFPSGGKGETQYF. The CDR3 DNA reads as TGTGCCAGCAGTTTCCCTAGCGGGGGGAAGGGAGAGACCCAGTACTTC.

Many counts were recorded for this clone. This rearrangement joins TRBV7-9 to TRBJ1-4; D unclear. The CDR3 spans 15 residues. Trimming took off 4 bases at V and 5 bases at J, with 14 bases between the two ends. CDR1 is SEHNR, CDR2 FQNEAQ, per germline (reference sequence). The CDR3 DNA reads TGTGCCAGCAGCTCCGGGATGGCCCGGAATGAAAAACTGTTTTTT. It encodes CASSSGMARNEKLFF.

This clone was seen ten or more times. This rearrangement joins TRBV15 to TRBJ2-1; 10 positions agree with TRBD2. Unmatched junction bases numbered 12, after V lost 1 base and J lost 9 bases. The CDR3 has 17 residues. Germline V gene sequence: CDR1 LNHNV, CDR2 YYDKDF (reference sequence). The CDR3 spells CATSRGGVSGREGEQFF. DNA for the CDR3: TGTGCCACCAGCAGAGGGGGGGTGAGCGGGAGGGAAGGTGAGCAGTTCTTC.

The table lists this clone with many counts. The chain joins TRBV27 to TRBJ2-7; 7 bases are shared with TRBD1. The CDR3 is 13 amino acids. V trimming: 8 bases; J trimming: 0 bases; junction bases outside the gene matches: 4. The germline CDR1 and CDR2 sequences are MNHEY and SMNVEV (reference sequence). As DNA, the CDR3 is TGTGCCAGCGGGACAGCGTTCTCCTACGAGCAGTACTTC. Translated: CASGTAFSYEQYF.

The sample holds many counts of this clone. CDR3 sequence: CASGSGRRTDTQYF. The CDR3 DNA reads TGTGCCAGTGGTAGCGGGCGGAGGACAGATACGCAGTATTTT. This chain links TRBV19 with TRBJ2-3; 7 bases fit TRBD2. Germline V lookup: CDR1 LNHDA, CDR2 SQIVND (reference sequence). The CDR3 is 14 residues long. Unmatched junction bases numbered 8, after V lost 8 bases and J lost 3 bases.

This clone was picked up many times. The genes are TRBV6-5 and TRBJ2-5, with 8 positions matching TRBD2. V shed 6 bases, J shed 4 bases, and the junction held 7 bases outside the gene matches. The CDR3 has 14 residues. Germline CDR1 and CDR2: MNHEY and SVGAGI. The CDR3 DNA reads TGTGCCAGCAGCTACGGGGGGGTTGGAGAGACCCAGTACTTC. Its protein is CASSYGGVGETQYF.